A single sample gave rise to the 2 T cell receptor beta chains below, sequenced in a study of human T cells and chemical hapten exposure. Specified time point: pre-sensitization, week 0. Treatment described: therapeutic diphenylcyclopropenone sensitization with weekly scalp DPC. TCRdb re-analysed the RACE reads in MiXCR, keeping a single row per CDR3 protein. The sample holds fewer than 350,000 distinct CDR3 sequences, roughly 8% seen once. The sample consisted of whole blood, taken in connection with sensitization to the hapten diphenylcyclopropenone (DPC). The receptors were sampled from a man in his late teens or twenties with alopecia areata. Some clones in this sample may be carry-over from other donors' samples.

There are many counts of this clonotype. V and J are TRBV7-3 and TRBJ1-2; no firm D call. Looked up from germline, CDR1 is SGHTA and CDR2 is FQGTGA. The CDR3 totals 14 residues. V lost 7 bases, J lost 8 bases, and 20 bases lay in between. The DNA of the CDR3 is TGTGCCAGCACCTTTACCCGGACGAACGGCGGCTACACCTTC. This gives the protein CASTFTRTNGGYTF. Looking up the rest from reference TRBV7-3 and TRBJ1-2 gives the full variable domain: GAGVSQTPSNKVTEKGKYVELRCDPISGHTALYWYRQSLGQGPEFLIYFQGTGAADDSGLPNDRFFAVRPEGSVSTLKIQRTERGDSAVYLCASTFTRTNGGYTFGSGTRLTVV.

The rearrangement links TRBV6-5 to TRBJ2-5; weak D call: TRBD2 (6 bases). Trimming removed 5 bases from V and 4 bases from J, with 11 bases in between. CDR1 and CDR2 (germline): MNHEY, SVGAGI. There are 13 residues in the CDR3. This CDR3 is CASSIQEGETQYF. The CDR3 nucleotides read TGTGCCAGCAGTATACAGGAGGGAGAGACCCAGTACTTC.